This T cell receptor beta chain was captured by sequencing in a study of T cell responses to AZD1222 COVID-19 vaccine. Method: immunoSEQ multiplex PCR; TCRdb's copy keeps in-frame clones and lacks some. The table has roughly 150,000 clones, about 90% seen once. Concerning this clone: Its target is unknown.

Findings and caveats of the study: There were repertoire samples only from the period after the peak T cell response. Clonal diversity may have been underestimated, and the donors were mostly white British, with more females than males. Across spike, vaccine-associated CD4 TCRs were found, dominant at 160-218 and 743-854.

This CDR3 contains 13 residues. Per the germline V gene, CDR1 is MNHEY and CDR2 is SMNVEV (reference sequence). V shed 10 bases, J shed 1 base, and the junction held 6 bases outside the gene matches. Sequenced here: peripheral blood, sampled on day 0 of AZD1222 vaccination. The chain employs TRBV27 and TRBJ1-1; 7 bases fit TRBD1. The sequence was obtained from an adult in good health. This CDR3 reads CAIRGQKNTEAFF. CDR3 nucleotide sequence: TGTGCCATTCGGGGACAGAAGAACACTGAAGCTTTCTTT.